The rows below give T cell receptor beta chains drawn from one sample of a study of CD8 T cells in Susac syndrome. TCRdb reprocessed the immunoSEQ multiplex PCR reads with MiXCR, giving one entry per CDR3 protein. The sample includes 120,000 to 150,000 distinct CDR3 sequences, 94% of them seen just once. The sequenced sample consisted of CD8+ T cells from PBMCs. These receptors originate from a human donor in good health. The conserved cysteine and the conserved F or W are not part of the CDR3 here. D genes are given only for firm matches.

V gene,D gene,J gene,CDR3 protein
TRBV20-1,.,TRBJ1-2,SAPTELYGYT
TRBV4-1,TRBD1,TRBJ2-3,ASSLRDRGRDTQY
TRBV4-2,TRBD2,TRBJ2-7,ASSQEGTSATYEQY
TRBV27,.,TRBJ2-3,ASSLLGTPDTQY
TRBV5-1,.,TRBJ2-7,ASSLRQAYEQY
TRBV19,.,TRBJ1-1,ASRRSPNAEAF
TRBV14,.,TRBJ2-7,ASSQAYEQY
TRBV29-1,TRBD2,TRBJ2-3,SVAGTSGRGTDTQY
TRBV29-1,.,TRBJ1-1,SVALGGLGTEAF
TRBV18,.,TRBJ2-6,ASSPPAGANVLI
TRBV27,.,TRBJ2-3,ASSHSTDTQY
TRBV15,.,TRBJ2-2,ATSRVQGETGELF
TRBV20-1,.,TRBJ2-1,SARGDRDLLGEQF
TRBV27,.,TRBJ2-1,ASTLGQGGNEQF
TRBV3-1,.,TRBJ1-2,ASSQETRGDYGYT
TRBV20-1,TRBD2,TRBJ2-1,SAPREGPYNEQF
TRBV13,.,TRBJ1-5,ASSLAGGNQPQH
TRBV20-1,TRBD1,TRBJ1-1,SARTGQGDTEAF
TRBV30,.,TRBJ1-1,AWSAGNTEAF
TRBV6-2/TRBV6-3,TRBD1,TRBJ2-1,ASSSGQGDEQF
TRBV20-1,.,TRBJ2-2,SAPWTGELF
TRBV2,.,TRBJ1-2,ASSGPTADGYT
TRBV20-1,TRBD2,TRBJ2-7,SARDRNSGR
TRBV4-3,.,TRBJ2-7,ASSQERAHEQY
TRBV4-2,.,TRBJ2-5,ASSHDRLVQGTQY
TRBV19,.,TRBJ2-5,ASSMQSYETQY
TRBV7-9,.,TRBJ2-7,ASSLSPRPHEQY
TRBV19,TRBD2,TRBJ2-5,ASSMTASGRGEETQY
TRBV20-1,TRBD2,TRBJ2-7,SADSALAGSYEQY
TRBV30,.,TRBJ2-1,AWSTDLSSYNEQF
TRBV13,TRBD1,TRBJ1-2,ASSLRQGGYGYT
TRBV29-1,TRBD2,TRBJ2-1,SVVGTSGSDEQF
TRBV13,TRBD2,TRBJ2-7,ASSLEQTSGIYEQY
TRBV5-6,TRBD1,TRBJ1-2,ASSPDRDGYT
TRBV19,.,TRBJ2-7,ASGQYEQY
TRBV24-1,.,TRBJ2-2,ATSDYWVDGELF
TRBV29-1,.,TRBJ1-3,SVLAGFGNTIY
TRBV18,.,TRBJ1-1,ASSPPGGEAF
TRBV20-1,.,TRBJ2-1,SANEVLGNEQF
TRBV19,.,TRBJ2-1,ASSIEFGEQF
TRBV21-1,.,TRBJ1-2,ASSSRRYNYGYT
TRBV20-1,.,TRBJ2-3,SARDVLSTTDTQY
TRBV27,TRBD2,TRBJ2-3,ASSLGVSGFSTDTQY
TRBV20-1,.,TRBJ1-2,SAILQGNNGYT
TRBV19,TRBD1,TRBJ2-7,ASSLRDRANYEQY
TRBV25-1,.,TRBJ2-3,ASTVGTPPGTDTQY
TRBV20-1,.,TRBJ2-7,SAGLDYEQY
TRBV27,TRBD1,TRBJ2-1,ASSALTGLDEQF
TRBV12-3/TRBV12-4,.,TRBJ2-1,ASRTWGDINNEQF
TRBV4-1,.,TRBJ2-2,ASSHHRQPGELF
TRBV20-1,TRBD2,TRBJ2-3,SARDLAGGLTGY
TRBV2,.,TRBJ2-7,ASSEARGGTYEQY
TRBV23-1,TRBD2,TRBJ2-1,ASSRLAGGSRDNEQF
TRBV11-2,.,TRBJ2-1,ASSLDGAYRSYNEQF
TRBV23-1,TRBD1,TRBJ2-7,ASPTGKLYEQY
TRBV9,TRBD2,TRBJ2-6,ASSSSGTGANVLT
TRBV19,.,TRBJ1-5,ASSIGGAGNQPQH
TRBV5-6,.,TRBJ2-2,ASRGTNTGELF